This paragraph reports one TCR beta chain. Its antigen is unidentified. The sample belongs to a study of cytomegalovirus exposure and HLA in healthy donors. Study-level points and caveats: Reports indicated that the classifier achieved high specificity and sensitivity in diagnosing cytomegalovirus status.

V lost 6 bases, J lost 1 base, and 9 bases lay in between. Germline CDR1 MNHEY, CDR2 SVGAGI. There are 13 residues in the CDR3. This PCR relied on a set of 60 Vbeta primers and 13 Jbeta primers. Here immunoSEQ multiplex PCR was the method, and the copy in TCRdb shows in-frame clones only, minus some. The sample records approximately 160,000 clones, less than 85% being singletons. The source of this sequence is a male donor in good health and CMV-seronegative. The genes are TRBV6-5 and TRBJ1-1; TRBD1 is a possible D gene (5 bases). The sample consisted of PBMCs. DNA for the CDR3: TGTGCCAGCAGCAGGGTGTGGAACACTGAAGCTTTCTTT. Translated, it gives CASSRVWNTEAFF.